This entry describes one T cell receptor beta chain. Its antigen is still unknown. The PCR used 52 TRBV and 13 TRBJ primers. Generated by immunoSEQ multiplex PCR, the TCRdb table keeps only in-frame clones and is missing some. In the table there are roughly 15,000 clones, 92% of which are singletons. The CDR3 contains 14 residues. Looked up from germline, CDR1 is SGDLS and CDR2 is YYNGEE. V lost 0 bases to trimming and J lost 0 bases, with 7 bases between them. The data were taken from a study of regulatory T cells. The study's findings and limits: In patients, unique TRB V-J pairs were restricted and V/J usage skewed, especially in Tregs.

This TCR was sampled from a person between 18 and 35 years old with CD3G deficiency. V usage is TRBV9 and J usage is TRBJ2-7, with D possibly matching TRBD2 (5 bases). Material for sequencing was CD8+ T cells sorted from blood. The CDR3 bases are TGTGCCAGCAGCGTAGAAGCGGCCTCCTACGAGCAGTACTTC. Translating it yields CASSVEAASYEQYF.